This T cell receptor beta chain came from a study of technical replicates of blood from a handful of donors. V shed 0 bases and J shed 1 base, with 9 bases lying between them. The CDR3 totals 15 residues. CDR1 and CDR2 from the germline V gene are LNHNV and YYDKDF (reference sequence). Profiled with immunoSEQ multiplex PCR; TCRdb holds only in-frame clones, not every one. The data contain around 60,000 clones, 92% of them singletons. The gene calls are TRBV15 and TRBJ1-2; D not certain. Sample: PBMCs. This sequence originates from a human donor in good health. Some clones in this sample may be carry-over from other donors' samples. CDR3 residues: CATSRDVGLNYGYTF. The CDR3 DNA reads as TGTGCCACCAGCAGAGATGTGGGCCTTAACTATGGCTACACCTTC.